This T cell receptor (beta chain) comes out of a study of response to subunit inactivated influenza vaccine. Germline lookup yields CDR1 LGHNA and CDR2 YNFKEQ. The CDR3 spans 15 residues. V dropped 6 bases and J dropped 0 bases, with 13 bases sitting between them. This clonotype has a handful of counts. In TCRdb, the RT-PCR reads were re-called with MiXCR into one record per CDR3 protein. This table has 500,000 to 600,000 distinct CDR3 sequences, 12% appearing once. This TCR was sampled from a man aged 50-59 years who received an inactivated influenza vaccine. The chain is built from TRBV4-2 and TRBJ2-3; D might be TRBD1 (5 bases). The specimen was PBMCs from blood, collected on the day of vaccination. The CDR3 region has the DNA TGTGCCAGCAGGCGACAGACACCTAGCACAGATACGCAGTATTTT. As protein: CASRRQTPSTDTQYF.